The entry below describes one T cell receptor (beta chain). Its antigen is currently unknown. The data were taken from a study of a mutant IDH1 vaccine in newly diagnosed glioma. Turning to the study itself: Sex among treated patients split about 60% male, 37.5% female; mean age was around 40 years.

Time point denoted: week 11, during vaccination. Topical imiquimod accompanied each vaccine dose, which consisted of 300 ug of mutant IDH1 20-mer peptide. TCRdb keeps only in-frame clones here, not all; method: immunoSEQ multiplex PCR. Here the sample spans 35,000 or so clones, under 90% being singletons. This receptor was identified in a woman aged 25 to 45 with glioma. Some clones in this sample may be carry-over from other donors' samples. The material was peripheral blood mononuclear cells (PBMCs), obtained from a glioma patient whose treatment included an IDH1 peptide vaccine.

The CDR3 coding sequence is TGTGCCAGCAGCTTGGAACACTCTCTGAACACTGAAGCTTTCTTT. Translated: CASSLEHSLNTEAFF. V gene TRBV5-6 combines with J gene TRBJ1-1; D ambiguous. This CDR3 region has 15 residues. Germline V CDR1 and CDR2: SGHDT, YYEEEE. V lost 0 bases to trimming and J lost 0 bases, with 9 bases between them.